Below, 9 T cell receptor beta chains from the same sample are listed, as sequenced in a study of identical twins' blood T cells. Each CDR3 protein is one row after TCRdb ran MiXCR on the 5' RACE reads. The table shows a few hundred thousand distinct CDR3 sequences, with around 30% occurring only once. The sequencing sample was made of PBMCs. The receptors come from a woman aged 18 to 49 in good health.

This clonotype was counted between two and nine times. The chain employs TRBV5-1 and TRBJ2-7, with D uncertain. The germline V and J ends were trimmed by 4 bases and 1 base, with 15 bases remaining between them. CDR3 length: 15 amino acids. Germline CDR1 and CDR2: SGHRS and YFSETQ. The CDR3 protein is CASSQNNGPSYEQYF. DNA of the CDR3: TGCGCCAGCAGCCAAAATAATGGACCATCCTACGAGCAGTACTTC.

This clonotype was found many times. This rearrangement joins TRBV5-1 to TRBJ1-3; D is uncertain. V lost 2 bases to trimming and J lost 0 bases, with 12 bases between them. The CDR3 extends over 16 amino acids. CDR1 SGHRS and CDR2 YFSETQ come from the germline V gene. The CDR3 sequence is CASSLGNAASGNTIYF. CDR3 DNA sequence: TGCGCCAGCAGCTTAGGCAACGCTGCCTCTGGAAACACCATATATTTT.

There are many counts of this clonotype. The V and J genes are TRBV7-2 and TRBJ1-5; possible D gene TRBD1, 5 bases. The CDR3 consists of 16 residues. V lost 0 bases, J lost 4 bases, and 13 bases lay in between. CDR1 is SGHTA, CDR2 FQGNSA, per germline. Here the CDR3 reads CASSLAPQGWNQPQHF. Here the CDR3 DNA reads TGTGCCAGCAGCTTAGCGCCCCAGGGCTGGAATCAGCCCCAGCATTTT. The variable domain in full, with the rest retrieved from reference TRBV7-2 and TRBJ1-5, is GAGVSQSPSNKVTEKGKDVELRCDPISGHTALYWYRQSLGQGLEFLIYFQGNSAPDKSGLPSDRFSAERTGGSVSTLTIQRTQQEDSAVYLCASSLAPQGWNQPQHFGDGTRLSIL.

This clonotype was detected a few times. The chain links TRBV9 to TRBJ2-3; the D is unclear. Germline V gene lookup returns CDR1 SGDLS and CDR2 YYNGEE. This CDR3 contains 13 residues. Trimming removed 0 bases at V and 5 bases at J, with 7 bases between. For the CDR3, the DNA is TGTGCCAGCAGCGTAGCCTCGCGAGATACGCAGTATTTT. It translates to CASSVASRDTQYF.

This clonotype was counted once. The junction departs from the called germline gene at one end, perhaps through a read error. The J gene is TRBJ2-7, the V gene TRBV28; TRBD1 is a possible D gene (5 bases). The CDR3 contains 15 residues. Germline V gene data show CDR1 as MDHEN and CDR2 as SYDVKM. In DNA form, the CDR3 reads TGTACCAGCAGTTTAGGGCACTCAGGGCCCCACGAGCAGTACTTC. Amino acids: CTSSLGHSGPHEQYF.

CDR3: CAAGPGGIYGYTF. The CDR3, as DNA: TGTGCCGCCGGACCAGGGGGTATCTATGGCTACACCTTC. The genes are TRBV9 and TRBJ1-2; 7 bases line up with TRBD1. The CDR3 has 13 residues. J was trimmed by 4 bases and V by 10 bases; bases with no gene match: 10. Germline CDR1 is SGDLS and CDR2 is YYNGEE. The complete variable domain, with remaining parts taken from reference TRBV9 and TRBJ1-2, reads DSGVTQTPKHLITATGQRVTLRCSPRSGDLSVYWYQQSLDQGLQFLIQYYNGEERAKGNILERFSAQQFPDLHSELNLSSLELGDSALYFCAAGPGGIYGYTFGSGTRLTVV.

Many counts were recorded for this clonotype. The rearrangement uses TRBV20-1 and TRBJ2-3; D unresolved. V was shortened by 3 bases and J by 0 bases, with 13 bases between the two germline ends. The CDR3 contains 15 residues. CDR1 and CDR2 (germline): DFQATT, SNEGSKA (reference sequence). The CDR3 DNA reads as TGCAGTGCTAGTAGTGTAGGCTCCAGCACAGATACGCAGTATTTT. Amino acids: CSASSVGSSTDTQYF.

In regard to this clonotype: The germline gene is not matched at one end of the junction; a read error may be the cause. The V gene is TRBV10-3, the J gene TRBJ2-2, with a weak D call TRBD1 (6 bases). The V gene's germline CDR1 is ENHRY and CDR2 SYGVKD. The CDR3 sequence is 13 residues long. The CDR3 sequence: CATSEQGSGELFF. Here the CDR3 DNA reads TGTGCCACCAGTGAACAGGGCTCAGGGGAGCTGTTTTTT.

The chain combines TRBV9 with TRBJ1-2, with a tentative D call TRBD1 (6 bases). This CDR3 contains 12 residues. Trimming shortened V by 3 bases and J by 11 bases, and 14 bases separated the two germline ends. The germline V gene encodes CDR1 SGDLS and CDR2 YYNGEE. In DNA form, the CDR3 reads TGTGCCAGCAGCGACAGGGTCATGGGGTACACCTTC. Translating it yields CASSDRVMGYTF.